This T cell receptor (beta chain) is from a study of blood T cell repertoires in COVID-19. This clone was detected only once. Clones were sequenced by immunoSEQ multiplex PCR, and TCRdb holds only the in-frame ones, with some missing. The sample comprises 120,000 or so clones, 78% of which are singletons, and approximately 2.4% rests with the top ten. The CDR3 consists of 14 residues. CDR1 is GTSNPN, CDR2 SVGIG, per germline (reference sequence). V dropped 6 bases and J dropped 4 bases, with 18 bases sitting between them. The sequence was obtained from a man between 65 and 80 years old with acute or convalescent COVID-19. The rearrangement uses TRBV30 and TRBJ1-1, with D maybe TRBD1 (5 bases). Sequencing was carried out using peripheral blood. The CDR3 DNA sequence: TGTGCCTGTAAATTGGGACTGACTTCCACTGAAGCTTTCTTT. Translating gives CACKLGLTSTEAFF.